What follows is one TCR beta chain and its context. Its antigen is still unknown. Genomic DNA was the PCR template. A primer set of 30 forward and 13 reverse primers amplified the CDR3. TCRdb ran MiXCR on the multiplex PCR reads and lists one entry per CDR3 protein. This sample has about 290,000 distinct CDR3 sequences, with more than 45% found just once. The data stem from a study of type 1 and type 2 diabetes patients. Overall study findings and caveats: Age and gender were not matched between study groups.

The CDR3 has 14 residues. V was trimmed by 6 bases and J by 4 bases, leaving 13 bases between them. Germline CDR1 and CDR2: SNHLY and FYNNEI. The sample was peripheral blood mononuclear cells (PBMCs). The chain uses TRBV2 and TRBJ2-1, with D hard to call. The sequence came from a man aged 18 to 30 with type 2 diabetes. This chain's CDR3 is CASSATAAYNEQFF. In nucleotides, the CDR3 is TGTGCCAGCAGCGCAACCGCAGCTTACAATGAGCAGTTCTTC.